This TCR beta chain was identified in a study of blood T cell repertoires in COVID-19. Study at large: There were acute and convalescent COVID-19 samples, and they came from the United States, Italy and Spain.

Per the authors' pipeline: Amplification with reference gene primers provided the estimates of nucleated cell counts. The table came from immunoSEQ multiplex PCR; TCRdb's copy has only in-frame clones and leaves some out. V, J and clone size were drawn from that table, and D and trimming were deduced from the DNA. This table holds some 190,000 clones, around 76% found once. From germline, CDR1 is MNHEY and CDR2 SVGAGI. Trimming cost V 6 bases and J 6 bases; bases outside gene matches: 5. The CDR3 is 14 residues long. Clinical history as reported by participants underpinned cohort assignment. What was sequenced was PBMCs or T cells enriched from blood (not recorded which). The clonotype comes from a woman aged 45-60 years with acute COVID-19. The V and J genes are TRBV6-5 and TRBJ1-6; 7 bases are shared with TRBD1. The DNA for the CDR3 is TGTGCCAGCAGCGAGGGGGCCGGTAATTCACCCCTCCACTTT. As protein: CASSEGAGNSPLHF.